This T cell receptor (beta chain) came from a study of blood T cell repertoires in COVID-19. Study-wide background: Samples representing acute and convalescent COVID-19 were sourced from the United States, Italy and Spain. In each case, the material was cDNA or gDNA derived from T cells, B-cell-depleted T cells, or PBMCs.

J gave up 5 bases and V 5 bases, and 23 bases lay outside the gene matches. CDR1 and CDR2 (germline): PRHDT, FYEKMQ (reference sequence). The CDR3 has 21 amino acids. Authors' analysis steps: Amplifying reference gene primers gave estimates of nucleated cell counts. Produced via immunoSEQ multiplex PCR; TCRdb's table is partial and in-frame only. The V and J calls and clone size are taken from that table; D and trimming were inferred from the DNA. This table has approximately 50,000 clones, roughly 80% appearing once. The clonotype was recovered from a woman aged 45-60 years with acute COVID-19. The chain combines TRBV13 with TRBJ2-5; 13 bases are shared with TRBD2. The material sequenced was PBMCs or T cells enriched from blood (not recorded which). The CDR3 coding sequence is TGTGCCAGCAGCATATGGAGTGGAGGGACTAGCGGGGCTAAGGGGGGTGAGACCCAGTACTTC. The encoded protein is CASSIWSGGTSGAKGGETQYF.